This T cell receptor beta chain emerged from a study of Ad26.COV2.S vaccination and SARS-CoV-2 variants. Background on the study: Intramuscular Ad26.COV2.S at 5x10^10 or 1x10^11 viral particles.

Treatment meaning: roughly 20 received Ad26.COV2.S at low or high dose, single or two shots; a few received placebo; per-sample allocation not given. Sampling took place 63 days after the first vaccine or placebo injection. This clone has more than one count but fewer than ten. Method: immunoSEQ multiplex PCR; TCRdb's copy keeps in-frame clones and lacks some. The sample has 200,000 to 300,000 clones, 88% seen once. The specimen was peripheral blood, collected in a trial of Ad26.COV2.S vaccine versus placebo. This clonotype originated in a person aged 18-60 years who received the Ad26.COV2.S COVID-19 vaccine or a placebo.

The CDR3 DNA reads TGTGCCCTCCACAGGGGGCCAAACACTGAAGCTTTCTTT. Protein product: CALHRGPNTEAFF. The chain has TRBV30 and TRBJ1-1, with 9 bases fitting TRBD1. Germline V gene lookup returns CDR1 GTSNPN and CDR2 SVGIG (reference sequence). V lost 8 bases, J lost 2 bases, and 6 bases stayed unmatched. The CDR3 is 13 residues long.